A selection of T cell receptor beta chains follows, all from one sample in a study of cytomegalovirus exposure and HLA in healthy donors. TCRdb keeps only in-frame clones here, not all; method: immunoSEQ multiplex PCR. The sample carries approximately 200,000 clones, around 85% recorded once. The sample was PBMCs. These receptors all stem from a woman in her fifties or sixties in good health and CMV-seronegative. The CDR3 runs from the conserved cysteine through the conserved F or W. The order of the fields is clone size, D gene, V gene, J gene, CDR3 DNA, CDR3 protein. D genes are given only for firm matches. For some rows the clone size is stated as once, few or many, or as a class when expanded; others skip it.

size: NA; D: TRBD1; V: TRBV28; J: TRBJ1-5; DNA: TGTGCCAGCATCACCGACAGGGTCAATCAGCCCCAGCATTTT; CDR3: CASITDRVNQPQHF
size: NA; D: NA; V: TRBV4-3; J: TRBJ2-5; DNA: TGCGCCAGCAGACTCGGATCAGGGATCCAAGAGACCCAGTACTTC; CDR3: CASRLGSGIQETQYF
size: NA; D: TRBD2; V: TRBV27; J: TRBJ2-7; DNA: TGTGCCAGCAGAATGGCTAGCGGGAGAACGCCCTACGAGCAGTACTTC; CDR3: CASRMASGRTPYEQYF
size: NA; D: NA; V: TRBV27; J: TRBJ1-3; DNA: TGTGCCAGCAGTCTTCGATCGGGGGGGTCTGGAAACACCATATATTTT; CDR3: CASSLRSGGSGNTIYF
size: few; D: NA; V: TRBV7-2; J: TRBJ2-1; DNA: TGTGCCAGCAGCTTAGCTAGGAGCAATGAGCAGTTCTTC; CDR3: CASSLARSNEQFF
size: NA; D: TRBD2; V: TRBV29-1; J: TRBJ2-1; DNA: TGCAGCGTTCTCGGAGAGCTAGCGGGAATCATAGGGAATGAGCAGTTCTTC; CDR3: CSVLGELAGIIGNEQFF
size: NA; D: NA; V: TRBV19; J: TRBJ2-7; DNA: TGTGCCAGTAGTATAACCTATGATGGCTACGAGCAGTACTTC; CDR3: CASSITYDGYEQYF
size: NA; D: TRBD1; V: TRBV9; J: TRBJ1-2; DNA: TGTGCCAGCAGCGTAGGGGGGACAGGGAATGGCTACACCTTC; CDR3: CASSVGGTGNGYTF
size: NA; D: NA; V: TRBV6-1; J: TRBJ1-5; DNA: TGTGCCAGCAGTGGCCCGTTTTTGGGGAGGGGAGGTGATCAGCCCCAGCATTTT; CDR3: CASSGPFLGRGGDQPQHF
size: NA; D: TRBD2; V: TRBV30; J: TRBJ2-1; DNA: TGTGCCTGGAGCCTCAGGGGGACTAGCAGCTACAATGAGCAGTTCTTC; CDR3: CAWSLRGTSSYNEQFF
size: NA; D: TRBD1; V: TRBV5-8; J: TRBJ2-7; DNA: TGTGCCAGCAGCGAGGGACAGGGGGCAGGCGAGCAGTACTTC; CDR3: CASSEGQGAGEQYF
size: NA; D: TRBD2; V: TRBV28; J: TRBJ2-1; DNA: TGTGCCAGCAGTTTAATCCTAGCGGGAGGGCCGGGGAGTTACAATGAGCAGTTCTTC; CDR3: CASSLILAGGPGSYNEQFF
size: few; D: NA; V: TRBV10-3; J: TRBJ1-1; DNA: TGTGCCATCAGTGAACGACAGCGGGCTGAAGCTTTCTTT; CDR3: CAISERQRAEAFF
size: NA; D: TRBD2; V: TRBV10-1; J: TRBJ2-1; DNA: TGCGCCAGCAGTGTATCGAGCGGGGGTTACAATGAGCAGTTCTTC; CDR3: CASSVSSGGYNEQFF
size: NA; D: TRBD1; V: TRBV28; J: TRBJ2-3; DNA: TGTGCCAGTCGGACAGGGGGCATGACAGATACGCAGTATTTT; CDR3: CASRTGGMTDTQYF
size: NA; D: NA; V: TRBV11-3; J: TRBJ1-1; DNA: TGTGCCAGCAGCTTGGGGGCGGGCACTGAAGCTTTCTTT; CDR3: CASSLGAGTEAFF
size: NA; D: TRBD2; V: TRBV18; J: TRBJ2-3; DNA: TGTGCCAGCTCTGGAGCGGGAGGGCTCGCAGATACGCAGTATTTT; CDR3: CASSGAGGLADTQYF
size: NA; D: NA; V: TRBV18; J: TRBJ1-5; DNA: TGTGCCAGCTCACCACTTCCGGGCCTCGGGAGGGATCAGCCCCAGCATTTT; CDR3: CASSPLPGLGRDQPQHF
size: few; D: TRBD2; V: TRBV27; J: TRBJ2-3; DNA: TGTGCCAGCCGGGGGGTCGAGACCTCATCAGATACGCAGTATTTT; CDR3: CASRGVETSSDTQYF
size: once; D: NA; V: TRBV5-1; J: TRBJ1-1; DNA: TGCGCCAGCAGCTTAGCAGGTTACACTGAAGCTTTCTTT; CDR3: CASSLAGYTEAFF
size: NA; D: TRBD1; V: TRBV7-9; J: TRBJ1-2; DNA: TGTGCCAGCAGCTTAGAGGACAGGTACTATGGCTACACCTTC; CDR3: CASSLEDRYYGYTF
size: NA; D: TRBD1; V: TRBV19; J: TRBJ2-3; DNA: TGTGCCAGTAGTAATGGACCGGGACAGAACACAGATACGCAGTATTTT; CDR3: CASSNGPGQNTDTQYF
size: NA; D: NA; V: TRBV28; J: TRBJ2-6; DNA: TGTGCCAGCAGCTCCCAGGTTGGTGGTGACTCTGGGGCCAACGTCCTGACTTTC; CDR3: CASSSQVGGDSGANVLTF
size: NA; D: NA; V: TRBV9; J: TRBJ1-2; DNA: TGTGCCAGCAGCGTTACAGGGTTGGCGATTGGCTACACCTTC; CDR3: CASSVTGLAIGYTF
size: NA; D: TRBD2; V: TRBV7-3; J: TRBJ2-1; DNA: TGTGCCAGCAGCTTAGGGGGACTAGCGGGAGAGTCCTACAATGAGCAGTTCTTC; CDR3: CASSLGGLAGESYNEQFF
size: NA; D: NA; V: TRBV9; J: TRBJ2-3; DNA: TGTGCCAGCAGCCTTACAGATACGCAGTATTTT; CDR3: CASSLTDTQYF
size: few; D: TRBD1; V: TRBV4-2; J: TRBJ1-2; DNA: TGTGCCAGCAGACCCGGACAGGGCACCTATGGCTACACCTTC; CDR3: CASRPGQGTYGYTF
size: few; D: TRBD2; V: TRBV13; J: TRBJ2-7; DNA: TGTGCCAGCAGCTTAGCTACTAGCGGTACCTACGAGCAGTACTTC; CDR3: CASSLATSGTYEQYF
size: NA; D: NA; V: TRBV19; J: TRBJ2-7; DNA: TGTGCCAGTATCCCCGGAGAACGAGACTCCTACGAGCAGTACTTC; CDR3: CASIPGERDSYEQYF
size: NA; D: TRBD1; V: TRBV9; J: TRBJ1-1; DNA: TGTGCCAGCAGCGGTACAGGGGTGAACACTGAAGCTTTCTTT; CDR3: CASSGTGVNTEAFF
size: once; D: NA; V: TRBV5-5; J: TRBJ1-4; DNA: TGTGCCAGCAGCTTGGACAGAATTAATGAAAAACTGTTTTTT; CDR3: CASSLDRINEKLFF
size: NA; D: NA; V: TRBV5-1; J: TRBJ1-2; DNA: TGCGCCAGCAGCCTATCGCCCGACTCTGGCTACACCTTC; CDR3: CASSLSPDSGYTF
size: NA; D: NA; V: TRBV29-1; J: TRBJ2-2; DNA: TGCAGCGCCAGGACAAGCACCGGGGAGCTGTTTTTT; CDR3: CSARTSTGELFF
size: few; D: TRBD2; V: TRBV4-1; J: TRBJ2-1; DNA: TGCGCCAGCAGCCACCCGGGACTAGATGTCAATGAGCAGTTCTTC; CDR3: CASSHPGLDVNEQFF
size: few; D: TRBD2; V: TRBV5-6; J: TRBJ2-1; DNA: TGTGCCAGCAGCACCCTAGCGGGAGGGCCTGTTTTCGGGTTGAATGAGCAGTTCTTC; CDR3: CASSTLAGGPVFGLNEQFF
size: NA; D: NA; V: TRBV5-1; J: TRBJ2-1; DNA: TGCGCCAGCAGCTCAACCTCACCCAGCTCCTACAATGAGCAGTTCTTC; CDR3: CASSSTSPSSYNEQFF
size: NA; D: TRBD1; V: TRBV5-1; J: TRBJ2-7; DNA: TGCGCCAGCAGCTTCACAGGGGAACAAGTCTGCGAGCAGTACTTC; CDR3: CASSFTGEQVCEQYF
size: NA; D: TRBD1; V: TRBV19; J: TRBJ1-1; DNA: TGTGCCAGTAGGACGACAGGGTCCACTGAAGCTTTCTTT; CDR3: CASRTTGSTEAFF
size: once; D: TRBD2; V: TRBV18; J: TRBJ2-7; DNA: TGTGCCAGCTCGTCTGGGACTAGCGAGTACGAGCAGTACTTC; CDR3: CASSSGTSEYEQYF
size: NA; D: NA; V: TRBV30; J: TRBJ2-3; DNA: TGTGCCTGGAGAGAGTCCTCAGATACGCAGTATTTT; CDR3: CAWRESSDTQYF
size: NA; D: TRBD2; V: TRBV4-2; J: TRBJ2-5; DNA: TGTGCCAGCAGCCAACTAAAGCGGGGAGAGACCCAGTACTTC; CDR3: CASSQLKRGETQYF
size: NA; D: TRBD2; V: TRBV7-3; J: TRBJ2-2; DNA: TGTGCCAGCAGCCTCAACGGCGCGGGGGTCACCGGGGAGCTGTTTTTT; CDR3: CASSLNGAGVTGELFF
size: NA; D: NA; V: TRBV10-3; J: TRBJ2-5; DNA: TGTGCCATCAGGACGGCGGGGGAGACCCAGTACTTC; CDR3: CAIRTAGETQYF
size: medium-sized; D: TRBD1; V: TRBV4-2; J: TRBJ2-5; DNA: TGTGCCAGCAGCCAAGATCGACAGGGCCAAGAGACCCAGTACTTC; CDR3: CASSQDRQGQETQYF
size: few; D: TRBD2; V: TRBV5-4; J: TRBJ2-1; DNA: TGTGCCAGCAGCTCTCCTAGCGGGAGGGCCAATGAGCAGTTCTTC; CDR3: CASSSPSGRANEQFF
size: few; D: TRBD1; V: TRBV5-1; J: TRBJ2-1; DNA: TGCGCCAGCAGCACCGGGACAGGAAATTACAATGAGCAGTTCTTC; CDR3: CASSTGTGNYNEQFF
size: NA; D: NA; V: TRBV6-5; J: TRBJ2-7; DNA: TGTGCCAGCAGCTCCGTCGGACACCGAAGGCAGTACTTC; CDR3: CASSSVGHRRQYF
size: NA; D: TRBD2; V: TRBV10-3; J: TRBJ2-5; DNA: TGTGCCATCAGTGAAGGACTAGACCGAGAGACCCAGTACTTC; CDR3: CAISEGLDRETQYF
size: NA; D: NA; V: TRBV7-9; J: TRBJ1-3; DNA: TGTGCCAGCAGCCTTAGCGGGGAACTAACTGGAAACACCATATATTTT; CDR3: CASSLSGELTGNTIYF
size: once; D: NA; V: TRBV10-3; J: TRBJ1-1; DNA: TGTGCCATCAGTGAATGGGGGCTGGGCACTGAAGCTTTCTTT; CDR3: CAISEWGLGTEAFF
size: NA; D: TRBD1; V: TRBV19; J: TRBJ1-5; DNA: TGTGCCAGTACCCAAAGAGGACAGGGGAGGCAGCCCCAGCATTTT; CDR3: CASTQRGQGRQPQHF
size: few; D: NA; V: TRBV10-2; J: TRBJ1-3; DNA: TGCGCCAGCAGTGTAGGGGACTCTGGAAACACCATATATTTT; CDR3: CASSVGDSGNTIYF
size: NA; D: TRBD1; V: TRBV7-8; J: TRBJ2-4; DNA: TGTGCCAGCAGCTCTGGGACAGGGAACATTCAGTACTTC; CDR3: CASSSGTGNIQYF
size: NA; D: NA; V: TRBV20-1; J: TRBJ2-3; DNA: TGCAGTGCTCAACGGAGGGATACGCAGTATTTT; CDR3: CSAQRRDTQYF
size: NA; D: TRBD2; V: TRBV11-2; J: TRBJ2-5; DNA: TGTGCCAGCAGCTTAGCCGGGAGGGAGACCCAGTACTTC; CDR3: CASSLAGRETQYF
size: few; D: NA; V: TRBV18; J: TRBJ1-1; DNA: TGTGCCAGCTCACCGGACAGATTGAACACTGAAGCTTTCTTT; CDR3: CASSPDRLNTEAFF
size: NA; D: NA; V: TRBV29-1; J: TRBJ1-1; DNA: TGCAGCGCTGAGGGCCATAGTAGGATTAACACTGAAGCTTTCTTT; CDR3: CSAEGHSRINTEAFF